One and the same sample provided the 5 T cell receptor beta chains below, sequenced in a study of shared clonotypes between healthy human individuals. Assay used: immunoSEQ multiplex PCR; TCRdb lists only in-frame clones, some missing. The sample includes around 2.1 million clones, around 95% of them seen just once. The sample was naive CD4+ T cells sorted from blood. Stated subset: CD45RA+ positively selected. The source is a man between 18 and 35 years old in good health.

V is TRBV18 and J is TRBJ1-5; D gene uncertain. Germline V gene data show CDR1 as KGHSH and CDR2 as LQKENI. Trimming shortened V by 4 bases and J by 0 bases, and 10 bases separated the two germline ends. This CDR3 region has 15 residues. The CDR3 DNA is TGTGCCAGCTCACATCACAGAGATAGCAATCAGCCCCAGCATTTT. Translation gives CASSHHRDSNQPQHF.

The genes are TRBV7-9 and TRBJ2-7; 13 bases align to TRBD2. This CDR3 has 16 amino acids. Germline values: CDR1 SEHNR, CDR2 FQNEAQ (reference sequence). V dropped 7 bases and J dropped 1; count of bases not matched to a gene: 7. The CDR3 nucleotides are TGTGCCAGCACCGCAGGGGGACTAGCGGGATCCTACGAGCAGTACTTC. Its translation: CASTAGGLAGSYEQYF.

The chain carries TRBV30 and TRBJ2-6; 13 bases line up with TRBD2. Unmatched junction bases numbered 7, after V lost 8 bases and J lost 0 bases. CDR3 size: 17 residues. Per germline, CDR1 GTSNPN and CDR2 SVGIG (reference sequence). The DNA for the CDR3 is TGTGCCCGAGGACTAGCGGGGGAGATCTCTGGGGCCAACGTCCTGACTTTC. It specifies CARGLAGEISGANVLTF.

V is TRBV10-2 and J is TRBJ2-7; D tentatively reads TRBD1 or TRBD2 (6 bases each). Germline V gene data show CDR1 as WSHSY and CDR2 as SAAADI. This CDR3 has 12 residues. V dropped 4 bases and J dropped 4 bases, with 8 bases sitting between them. The CDR3 coding sequence is TGCGCCAGCAGTGGGGGGGCGTACGAGCAGTACTTC. This translates into CASSGGAYEQYF.

As concerns this clone: Other DNA sequences in this sample translate to the same CDR3. The chain joins TRBV18 to TRBJ1-4, with no clear D. Germline loops: CDR1 KGHSH, CDR2 LQKENI. Trimming removed 2 bases at V and 7 bases at J, with 8 bases between. This CDR3 contains 13 residues. CDR3 loop: CASSPREGEKLFF. The CDR3 nucleotides are TGTGCCAGCTCACCAAGGGAGGGTGAAAAACTGTTTTTT. The variable domain in full, with the rest retrieved from reference TRBV18 and TRBJ1-4, is NAGVMQNPRHLVRRRGQEARLRCSPMKGHSHVYWYRQLPEEGLKFMVYLQKENIIDESGMPKERFSAEFPKEGPSILRIQQVVRGDSAAYFCASSPREGEKLFFGSGTQLSVL.